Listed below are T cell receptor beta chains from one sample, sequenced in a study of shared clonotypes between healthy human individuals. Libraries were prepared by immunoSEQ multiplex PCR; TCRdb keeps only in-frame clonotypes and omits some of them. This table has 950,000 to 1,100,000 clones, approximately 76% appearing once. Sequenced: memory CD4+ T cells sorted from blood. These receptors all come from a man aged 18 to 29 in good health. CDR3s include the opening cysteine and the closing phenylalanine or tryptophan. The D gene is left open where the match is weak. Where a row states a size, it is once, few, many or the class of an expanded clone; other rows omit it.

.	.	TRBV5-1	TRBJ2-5	CASSATGTLQETQYF	TGCGCCAGCAGCGCGACCGGGACACTTCAAGAGACCCAGTACTTC
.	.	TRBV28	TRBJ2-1	CASRWGVKEKYNEQFF	TGTGCCAGCAGGTGGGGGGTTAAGGAAAAGTACAATGAGCAGTTCTTC
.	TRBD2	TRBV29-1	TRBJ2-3	CSGTSGTDTQYF	TGCAGCGGGACTAGCGGCACAGATACGCAGTATTTT
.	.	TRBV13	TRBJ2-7	CASSLRDNYEQYF	TGTGCCAGCTCACTCCGGGACAACTACGAGCAGTACTTC
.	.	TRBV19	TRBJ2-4	CASSSPGDKNIQYF	TGTGCCAGTAGTTCGCCCGGGGACAAAAACATTCAGTACTTC
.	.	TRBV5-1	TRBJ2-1	CASSTGDAVSYNEQFF	TGCGCCAGCAGCACCGGGGACGCAGTCTCCTACAATGAGCAGTTCTTC
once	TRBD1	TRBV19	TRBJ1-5	CASSTRQGGQPQHF	TGTGCCAGTAGTACGCGACAGGGAGGTCAGCCCCAGCATTTT
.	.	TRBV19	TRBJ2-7	CASSGVGFEHEQYF	TGTGCCAGTAGTGGGGTTGGGTTCGAACACGAGCAGTACTTC
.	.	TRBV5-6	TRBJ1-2	CASRRRTAQHHYGYTF	TGTGCCAGCAGACGACGGACGGCCCAGCACCACTATGGCTACACCTTC
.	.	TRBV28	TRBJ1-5	CASSLGTFSQPQHF	TGTGCCAGCAGCCTTGGGACATTTAGTCAGCCCCAGCATTTT
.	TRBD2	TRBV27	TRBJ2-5	CASSSLRAGAQETQYF	TGTGCCAGCAGTTCCCTAAGAGCGGGGGCCCAAGAGACCCAGTACTTC
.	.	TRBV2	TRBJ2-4	CASSESVIQYF	TGTGCCAGCAGTGAATCGGTCATTCAGTACTTC
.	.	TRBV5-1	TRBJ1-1	CASSLVSTEAFF	TGCGCCAGCAGCTTGGTTTCCACTGAAGCTTTCTTT
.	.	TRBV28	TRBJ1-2	CASSAQQVYGYTF	TGTGCCAGCAGTGCGCAGCAGGTCTATGGCTACACCTTC
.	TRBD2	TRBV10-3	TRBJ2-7	CAISRTSDEQYF	TGTGCCATCAGTAGGACTAGTGACGAGCAGTACTTC
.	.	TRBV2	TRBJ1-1	CASTKGGNTEAFF	TGTGCCAGCACAAAGGGGGGCAACACTGAAGCTTTCTTT
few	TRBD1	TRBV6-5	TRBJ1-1	CASSLTGEDTEAFF	TGTGCCAGCAGTCTGACAGGGGAGGACACTGAAGCTTTCTTT
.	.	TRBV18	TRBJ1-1	CASSPESTEAFF	TGTGCCAGCTCACCCGAGAGCACTGAAGCTTTCTTT
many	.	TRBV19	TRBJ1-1	CASSRQGAEAFF	TGTGCCAGTAGTCGGCAGGGCGCTGAAGCTTTCTTT
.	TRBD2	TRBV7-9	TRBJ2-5	CASSLGSGGGETQYF	TGTGCCAGCAGCTTAGGGAGCGGGGGTGGAGAGACCCAGTACTTC
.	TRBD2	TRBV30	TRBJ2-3	CAWSGLAPDTQYF	TGTGCCTGGAGTGGACTAGCGCCAGATACGCAGTATTTT
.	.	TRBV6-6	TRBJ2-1	CASSYSNGNEQFF	TGTGCCAGCAGTTACTCAAACGGGAATGAGCAGTTCTTC
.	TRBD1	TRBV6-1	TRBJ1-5	CASAGGGQPQHF	TGTGCCAGTGCAGGGGGAGGCCAGCCCCAGCATTTT
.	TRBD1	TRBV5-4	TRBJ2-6	CASTDIGQGILSGANVLTF	TGTGCCAGCACCGATATCGGACAGGGGATTCTTTCTGGGGCCAACGTCCTGACTTTC
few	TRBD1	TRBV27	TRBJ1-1	CASSPGGLNTEAFF	TGTGCCAGCAGTCCAGGGGGCTTGAACACTGAAGCTTTCTTT
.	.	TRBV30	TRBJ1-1	CAWSGLQSSAFF	TGTGCCTGGAGTGGCCTACAGAGTTCAGCTTTCTTT
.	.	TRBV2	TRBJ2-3	CASRPPSTDTQYF	TGTGCCAGCAGACCCCCCAGCACAGATACGCAGTATTTT
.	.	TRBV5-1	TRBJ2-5	CASSLGGTELQETQYF	TGCGCCAGCAGCTTGGGCGGGACAGAACTCCAAGAGACCCAGTACTTC
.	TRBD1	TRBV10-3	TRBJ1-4	CAISESPGQGAKSEKLFF	TGTGCCATCAGTGAGTCTCCGGGACAGGGGGCGAAGAGTGAAAAACTGTTTTTT
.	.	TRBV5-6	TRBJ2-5	CASSDAGPQETQYF	TGTGCCAGCAGCGATGCAGGGCCCCAAGAGACCCAGTACTTC
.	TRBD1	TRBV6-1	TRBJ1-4	CASRQQGATNEKLFF	TGTGCCAGCAGACAGCAGGGGGCAACTAATGAAAAACTGTTTTTT
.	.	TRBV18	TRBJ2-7	CASSPNNEQYF	TGTGCCAGCTCACCGAACAACGAGCAGTACTTC
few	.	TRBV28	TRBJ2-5	CASSFAGTIETQYF	TGTGCCAGCAGTTTCGCCGGGACAATTGAGACCCAGTACTTC
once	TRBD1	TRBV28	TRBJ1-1	CASSAVGTEVNTEAFF	TGTGCCAGCAGTGCGGTCGGGACAGAGGTGAACACTGAAGCTTTCTTT
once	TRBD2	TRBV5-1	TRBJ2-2	CASSLGTSGRARSFGELFF	TGCGCCAGCAGCCTAGGGACTAGCGGGAGGGCCCGTTCGTTCGGGGAGCTGTTTTTT
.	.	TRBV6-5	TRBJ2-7	CASSYSKGEEQYF	TGTGCCAGCAGTTACTCGAAGGGCGAGGAGCAGTACTTC
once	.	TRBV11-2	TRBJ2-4	CASSLDGGTAFLAKNIQYF	TGTGCCAGCAGCTTAGATGGGGGGACAGCGTTCCTAGCCAAAAACATTCAGTACTTC
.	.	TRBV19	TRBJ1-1	CASSPTRKGTEAFF	TGTGCCAGTAGCCCGACTCGGAAGGGAACTGAAGCTTTCTTT
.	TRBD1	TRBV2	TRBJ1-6	CASSETGNYNSPLHF	TGTGCCAGCAGTGAGACAGGGAACTATAATTCACCCCTCCACTTT
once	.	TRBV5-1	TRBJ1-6	CASRGGQNNSPLHF	TGCGCCAGCAGAGGGGGACAAAATAATTCACCCCTCCACTTT
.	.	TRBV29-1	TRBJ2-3	CSVSRGVADTQYF	TGCAGCGTCTCTCGGGGTGTCGCAGATACGCAGTATTTT
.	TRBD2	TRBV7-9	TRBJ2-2	CASSLVALAGGANTGELFF	TGTGCCAGCAGCTTAGTAGCACTAGCGGGGGGAGCGAACACCGGGGAGCTGTTTTTT
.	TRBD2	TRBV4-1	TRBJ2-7	CASSRSSAGLAHYEQYF	TGCGCCAGCAGCCGGTCAAGCGCTGGACTAGCGCACTACGAGCAGTACTTC
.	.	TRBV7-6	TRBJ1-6	CASSSDTSNSPLHF	TGTGCCAGCAGCTCCGACACGTCTAATTCACCCCTCCACTTT
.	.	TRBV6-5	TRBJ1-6	CASSHFGSSQAPLHF	TGTGCCAGCAGCCACTTCGGATCTTCCCAGGCACCCCTCCACTTT
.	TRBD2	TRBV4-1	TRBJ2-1	CASSQVFGGGIAYNEQFF	TGCGCCAGCAGCCAAGTCTTCGGCGGGGGGATCGCCTACAATGAGCAGTTCTTC
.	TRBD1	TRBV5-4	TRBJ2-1	CASSTRQGKHNEQFF	TGTGCCAGCAGCACCCGACAGGGGAAGCACAATGAGCAGTTCTTC
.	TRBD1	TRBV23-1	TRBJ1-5	CASSQRTGVNQPQHF	TGCGCCAGCAGTCAACGGACAGGGGTGAATCAGCCCCAGCATTTT
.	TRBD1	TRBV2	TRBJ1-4	CASSLGGPNEKLFF	TGTGCCAGCAGTTTAGGGGGCCCTAATGAAAAACTGTTTTTT
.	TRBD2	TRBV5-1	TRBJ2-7	CASSLGGSGKYEQYF	TGCGCCAGCAGCTTGGGCGGGAGTGGGAAGTACGAGCAGTACTTC
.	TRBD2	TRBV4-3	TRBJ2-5	CASSPASGVAYETQYF	TGCGCCAGCAGCCCGGCTAGCGGGGTGGCCTACGAGACCCAGTACTTC